This T cell receptor beta chain was found in a study of blood T cell repertoires in COVID-19. Per the original data handling: How many nucleated cells were present was estimated from reference gene primer amplification. Generated by immunoSEQ multiplex PCR, the TCRdb table keeps only in-frame clones and is missing some. The D gene and trimming were derived from the DNA, and the V and J assignments and clone size from that table. The repertoire holds approximately 210,000 clones, with 88% as singletons. The cohort comprised adults aged 18 to 89 years residing in 20 to 30 US areas. Assignments of participants to cohorts depended upon their own reported clinical history. The V gene's germline CDR1 is ENHRY and CDR2 SYGVKD. CDR3 length equals 14 residues. The V and J ends lost 7 bases and 0 bases respectively, with 13 bases between them.

The chain employs TRBV10-3 and TRBJ2-7; tentative D call: TRBD1 (6 bases). This TCR derives from a woman in her fifties or sixties with acute COVID-19. The sample comprised PBMCs or T cells enriched from blood (not recorded which). The CDR3 spells CAITGQIASYEQYF. In DNA form, the CDR3 reads TGTGCCATCACCGGACAGATCGCCTCCTACGAGCAGTACTTC.